This T cell receptor beta chain was retrieved from a study of Ad26.COV2.S vaccination and SARS-CoV-2 variants (TCRdb year 2021). Study-level background: Donors in the vaccine arm were drawn from COV1001, a phase I-IIa trial of Ad26.COV2.S in healthy adults that was multicentre, randomized, double-blind and placebo-controlled. Ad26.COV2.S was administered intramuscularly at 5 x 10^10 or 1 x 10^11 viral particles, either as a single shot or as two shots given 56 days apart. TCRbeta repertoire sequencing was used to assess the specificity and breadth of SARS-CoV-2-reactive T cell receptors after Ad26.COV2.S vaccination. The TCR-sequenced set comprised about 32 samples: around 20 Ad26.COV2.S vaccine recipients, 5 placebo recipients and 8 SARS-CoV-2 convalescent individuals. Trial participants were randomized into five groups of five: low-dose or high-dose Ad26.COV2.S given once or twice, or placebo on both occasions. Investigators did not know the trial group allocation while performing experiments and assessing outcomes. Study-wide findings and limitations: Comparable non-spike TCR breadth was observed between vaccine and placebo recipients, consistent with only spike being contained in the vaccine. After vaccination, substantial breadth of spike-specific CD8+ and CD4+ T cell responses was reported. Spike-specific TCR breadth was higher in Ad26.COV2.S recipients than in placebo recipients (P = 0.0014). The authors noted that the TCR breadth and depth analyses may have underestimated total T cell responses. Comparing responses between vaccine doses or regimens was not something the study was powered to do.

TCRbeta CDR3 regions were sequenced with the immunoSEQ Assay. After extraction, genomic DNA underwent amplification by bias-controlled multiplex PCR, followed by high-throughput sequencing. On the authors' methods: To quantify the absolute abundance of every unique TCRbeta CDR3 region, sequences were collapsed and filtered. T cell fraction was estimated by normalizing TCRbeta template counts to usable DNA, which was measured by amplifying reference genes present in all nucleated cells. Repertoire TCRs were annotated as SARS-CoV-2-specific when V gene, CDR3 amino acid sequence and J gene were exactly matched to a known reactive TCR set. The reference SARS-CoV-2 TCR set was obtained from MIRA and was filtered for enrichment in COVID-19-positive ImmuneCODE repertoires, whereby public or cross-reactive TCRs were removed. Using the MIRA antigens, annotated TCRs were further analysed by specific ORF or by position within an ORF. Depth was the summed frequency of annotated unique rearrangements, while breadth was defined as annotated unique rearrangements over total unique productive rearrangements. TCR breadth was compared between groups using two-sided Wilcoxon rank-sum tests. TCRdb retrieved this table from immuneACCESS and kept in-frame rearrangements only. Not all clones are present; in checked studies, unresolved V genes account for under half, and no reason is known for the remainder. V and J calls and clone size are as listed in that table; D and trimming were resolved from the DNA. Across this sample there are around 370,000 clones, with 70% to 90% seen only once. The top ten hold 2.5% to 3.5% of the sample.

About this clone: The specificity of this receptor is unknown. Within one base of it there is no much larger clone, and no base qualities were kept.

The treatment or condition label, as the study defines it: 15 to 20 received Ad26.COV2.S at low or high dose, single or two shots; about 5 received placebo; per-sample allocation not given. For vaccine and placebo recipients, the sequenced repertoires came from samples collected on day 63 after the first injection. In Cohort 1b, 20 to 25 adults aged 18-55 years were enrolled at a single site in Boston, USA, between 29 July and 7 August 2020. Ad26.COV2.S consisted of a replication-incompetent adenovirus type 26 vector by which a prefusion-stabilized SARS-CoV-2 spike protein from the original Wuhan strain was expressed. Sequencing used peripheral blood, obtained in a trial of Ad26.COV2.S vaccine versus placebo. The clonotype comes from a person aged 18-65 years who received the Ad26.COV2.S COVID-19 vaccine or a placebo.

The CDR3 corresponds to CASSLADDGYTF. The nucleotides are TGCGCCAGCAGCTTGGCAGATGATGGCTACACCTTC. This sequence uses TRBV5-1 and TRBJ1-2, with the D gene not confidently named. V and J are truncated by 0 bases and 6 bases respectively, leaving an intervening sequence of 6 bases. As encoded in the germline V gene, CDR1 is SGHRS while CDR2 is YFSETQ. Its CDR3 holds 12 amino acids, cysteine through phenylalanine. The CDR3 DNA has 36 bases and is translated from base 1.